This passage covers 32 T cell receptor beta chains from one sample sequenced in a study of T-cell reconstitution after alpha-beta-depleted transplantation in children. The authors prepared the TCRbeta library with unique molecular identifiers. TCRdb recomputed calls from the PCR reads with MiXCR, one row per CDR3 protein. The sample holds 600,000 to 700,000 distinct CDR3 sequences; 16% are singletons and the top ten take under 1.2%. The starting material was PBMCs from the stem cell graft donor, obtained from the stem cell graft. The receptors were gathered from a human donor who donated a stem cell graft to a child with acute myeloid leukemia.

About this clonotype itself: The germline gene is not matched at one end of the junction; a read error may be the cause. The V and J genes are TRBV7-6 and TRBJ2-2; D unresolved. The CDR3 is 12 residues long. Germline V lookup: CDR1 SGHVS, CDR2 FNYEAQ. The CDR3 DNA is TGTGCCTGCAGCGCGAACGGCGGGGAGCTGTTTTTT. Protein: CACSANGGELFF. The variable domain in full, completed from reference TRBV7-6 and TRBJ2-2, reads GAGVSQSPRYKVTKRGQDVALRCDPISGHVSLYWYRQALGQGPEFLTYFNYEAQQDKSGLPNDRFSAERPEGSISTLTIQRTEQRDSAMYRCACSANGGELFFGEGSRLTVL.

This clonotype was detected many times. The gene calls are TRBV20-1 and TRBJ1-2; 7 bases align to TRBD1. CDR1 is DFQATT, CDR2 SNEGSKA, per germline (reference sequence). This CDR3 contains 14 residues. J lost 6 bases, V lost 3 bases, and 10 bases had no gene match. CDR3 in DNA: TGCAGTGCTAGGAGACAGGGACAGATCGATGGCTACACCTTC. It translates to CSARRQGQIDGYTF.

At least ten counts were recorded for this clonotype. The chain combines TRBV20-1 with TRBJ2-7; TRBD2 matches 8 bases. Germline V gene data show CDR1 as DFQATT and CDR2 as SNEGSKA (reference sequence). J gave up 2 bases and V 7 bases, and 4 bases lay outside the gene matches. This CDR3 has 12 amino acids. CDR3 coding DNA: TGCAGTGGGCGGGGGGCGACCTACGAGCAGTACTTC. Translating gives CSGRGATYEQYF.

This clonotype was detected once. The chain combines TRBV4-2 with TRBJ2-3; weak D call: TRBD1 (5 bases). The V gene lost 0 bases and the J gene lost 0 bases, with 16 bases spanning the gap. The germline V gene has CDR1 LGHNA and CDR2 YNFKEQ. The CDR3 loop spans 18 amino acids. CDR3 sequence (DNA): TGTGCCAGCAGCCAAGAAAGTGGGGCTCGCCTTAGCACAGATACGCAGTATTTT. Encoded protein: CASSQESGARLSTDTQYF.

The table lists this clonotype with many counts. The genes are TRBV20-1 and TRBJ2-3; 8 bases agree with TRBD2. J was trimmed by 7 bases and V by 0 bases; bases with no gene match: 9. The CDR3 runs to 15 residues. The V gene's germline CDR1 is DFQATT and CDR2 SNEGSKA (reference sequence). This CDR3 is CSAREVGGEWYTQYF. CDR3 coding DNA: TGCAGTGCTAGAGAAGTCGGGGGGGAGTGGTATACGCAGTATTTT.

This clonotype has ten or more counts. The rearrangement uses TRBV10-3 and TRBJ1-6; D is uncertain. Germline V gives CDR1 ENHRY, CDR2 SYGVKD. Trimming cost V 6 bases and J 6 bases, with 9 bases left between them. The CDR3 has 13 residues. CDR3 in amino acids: CAIRGSPNSPLHF. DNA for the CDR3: TGTGCCATCAGGGGCAGCCCTAATTCACCCCTCCACTTT.

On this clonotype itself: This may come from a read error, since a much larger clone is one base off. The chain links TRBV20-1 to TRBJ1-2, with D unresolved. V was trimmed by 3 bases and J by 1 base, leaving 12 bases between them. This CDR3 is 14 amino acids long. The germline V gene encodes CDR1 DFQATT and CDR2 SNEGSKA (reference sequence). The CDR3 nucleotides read TGCAGTGCTAGTCCCCGGGTGGGTAACTATGGCTACACCTTC. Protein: CSASPRVGNYGYTF.

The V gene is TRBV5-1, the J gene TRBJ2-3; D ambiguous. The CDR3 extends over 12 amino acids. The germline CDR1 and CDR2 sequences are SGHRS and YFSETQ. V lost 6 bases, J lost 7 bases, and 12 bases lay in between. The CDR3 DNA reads TGCGCCAGCACGGACGAGCTCCATACGCAGTATTTT. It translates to CASTDELHTQYF.

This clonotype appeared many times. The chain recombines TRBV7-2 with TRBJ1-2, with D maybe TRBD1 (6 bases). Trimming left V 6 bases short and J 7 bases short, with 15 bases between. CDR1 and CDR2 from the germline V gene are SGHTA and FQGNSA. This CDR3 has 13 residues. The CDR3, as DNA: TGTGCCAGCAGATTACAGGGAACGGGTGGCTACACCTTC. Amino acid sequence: CASRLQGTGGYTF.

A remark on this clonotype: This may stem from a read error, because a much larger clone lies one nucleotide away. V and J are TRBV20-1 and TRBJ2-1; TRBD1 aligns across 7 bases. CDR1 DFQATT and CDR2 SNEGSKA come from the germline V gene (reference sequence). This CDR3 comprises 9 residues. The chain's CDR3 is CSANRGNNF. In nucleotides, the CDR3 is TGCAGTGCTAACAGGGGAAACAACTTC.

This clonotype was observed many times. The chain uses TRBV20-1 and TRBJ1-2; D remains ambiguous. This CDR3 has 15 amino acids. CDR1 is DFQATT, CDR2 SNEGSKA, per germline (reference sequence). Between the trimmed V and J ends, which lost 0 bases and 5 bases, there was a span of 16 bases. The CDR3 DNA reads TGCAGTGCTAGAGATAGAACAGCACGCGGGTATGGCTACACCTTC. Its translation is CSARDRTARGYGYTF.

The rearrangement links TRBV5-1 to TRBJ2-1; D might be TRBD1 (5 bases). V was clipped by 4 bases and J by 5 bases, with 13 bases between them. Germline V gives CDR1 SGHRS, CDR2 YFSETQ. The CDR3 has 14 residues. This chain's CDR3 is CASSPRTKNNEQFF. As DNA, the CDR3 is TGCGCCAGCAGCCCAAGGACAAAAAACAATGAGCAGTTCTTC.

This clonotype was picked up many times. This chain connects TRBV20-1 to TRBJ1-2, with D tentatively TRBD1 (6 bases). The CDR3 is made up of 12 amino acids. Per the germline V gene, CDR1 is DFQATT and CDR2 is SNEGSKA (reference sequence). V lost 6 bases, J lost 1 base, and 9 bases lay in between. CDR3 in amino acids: CSAPGDNYGYTF. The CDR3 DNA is TGCAGTGCCCCAGGGGATAACTATGGCTACACCTTC.

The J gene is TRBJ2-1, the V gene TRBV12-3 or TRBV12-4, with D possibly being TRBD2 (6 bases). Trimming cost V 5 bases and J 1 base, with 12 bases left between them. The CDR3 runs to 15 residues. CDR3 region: CASSPGTWSYNEQFF. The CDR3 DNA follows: TGTGCCAGCAGTCCCGGGACTTGGTCCTACAATGAGCAGTTCTTC.

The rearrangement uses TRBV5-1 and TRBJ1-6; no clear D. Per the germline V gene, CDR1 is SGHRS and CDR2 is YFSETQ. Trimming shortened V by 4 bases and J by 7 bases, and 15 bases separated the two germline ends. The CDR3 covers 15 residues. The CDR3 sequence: CASSLNRAPNSPLHF. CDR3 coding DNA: TGCGCCAGCAGCCTGAACCGGGCCCCCAATTCACCCCTCCACTTT.

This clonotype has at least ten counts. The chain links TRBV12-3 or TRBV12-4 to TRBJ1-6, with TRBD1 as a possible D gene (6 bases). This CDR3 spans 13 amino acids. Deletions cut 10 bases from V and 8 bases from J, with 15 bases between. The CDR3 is CATSGAWDSPLHF. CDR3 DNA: TGTGCCACCTCGGGGGCGTGGGATTCACCCCTCCACTTT.

CDR3 in amino acids: CASPGKGNTEAFF. In DNA, the CDR3 is TGTGCCAGCCCAGGCAAAGGGAACACTGAAGCTTTCTTT. The chain joins TRBV2 to TRBJ1-1; no clear D gene. Trimming left V 8 bases short and J 1 base short, with 11 bases between. Germline loops: CDR1 SNHLY, CDR2 FYNNEI. The CDR3 length is 13 residues.

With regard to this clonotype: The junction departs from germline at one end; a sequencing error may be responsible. The CDR3, as DNA: TGTGCCACCAGTGACTGGACAGGGAGTCAGCCCCGGCATTTT. It yields the protein CATSDWTGSQPRHF. This rearrangement joins TRBV24-1 to TRBJ1-5; TRBD1 agrees at 8 bases. The CDR3 has 14 residues. The germline gives CDR1 KGHDR, CDR2 SFDVKD.

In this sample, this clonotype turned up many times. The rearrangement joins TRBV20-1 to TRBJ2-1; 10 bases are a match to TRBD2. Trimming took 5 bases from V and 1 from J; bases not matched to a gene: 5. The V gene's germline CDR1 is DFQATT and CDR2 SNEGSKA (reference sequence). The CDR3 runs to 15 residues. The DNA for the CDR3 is TGCAGTGCTCAATCACTAGCGGGGTCCTACAATGAGCAGTTCTTC. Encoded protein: CSAQSLAGSYNEQFF.

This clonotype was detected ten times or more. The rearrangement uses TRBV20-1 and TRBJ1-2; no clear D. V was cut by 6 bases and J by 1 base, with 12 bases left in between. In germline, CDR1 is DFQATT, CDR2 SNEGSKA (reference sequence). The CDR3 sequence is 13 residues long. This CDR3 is CSARRGNNYGYTF. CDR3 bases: TGCAGTGCCAGAAGAGGAAATAACTATGGCTACACCTTC.

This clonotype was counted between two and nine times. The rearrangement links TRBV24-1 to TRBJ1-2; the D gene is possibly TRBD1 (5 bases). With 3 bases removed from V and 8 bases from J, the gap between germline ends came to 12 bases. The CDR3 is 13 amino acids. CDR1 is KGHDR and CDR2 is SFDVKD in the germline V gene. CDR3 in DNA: TGTGCCACCAGTGATCCCCGCAGGGCCGGCTACACCTTC. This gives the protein CATSDPRRAGYTF.

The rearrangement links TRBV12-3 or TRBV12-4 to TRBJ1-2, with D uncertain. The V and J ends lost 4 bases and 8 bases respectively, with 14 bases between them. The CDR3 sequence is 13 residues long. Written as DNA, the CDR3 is TGTGCCAGCAGTTCTCCACCGGATCAAGGCTACACCTTC. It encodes CASSSPPDQGYTF.

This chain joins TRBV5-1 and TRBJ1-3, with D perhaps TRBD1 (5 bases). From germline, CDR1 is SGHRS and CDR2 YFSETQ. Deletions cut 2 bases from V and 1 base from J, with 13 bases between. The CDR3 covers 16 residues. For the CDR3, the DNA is TGCGCCAGCAGCTTAACTTCAGGGCTTTCTGGAAACACCATATATTTT. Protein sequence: CASSLTSGLSGNTIYF.

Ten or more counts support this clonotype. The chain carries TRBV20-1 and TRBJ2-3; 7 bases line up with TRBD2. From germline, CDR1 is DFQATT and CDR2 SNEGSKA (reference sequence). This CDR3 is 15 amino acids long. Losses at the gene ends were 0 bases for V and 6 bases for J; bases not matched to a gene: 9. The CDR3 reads CSARDRGDYRDTQYF. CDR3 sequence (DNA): TGCAGTGCTAGAGATCGGGGGGATTATCGGGATACGCAGTATTTT.

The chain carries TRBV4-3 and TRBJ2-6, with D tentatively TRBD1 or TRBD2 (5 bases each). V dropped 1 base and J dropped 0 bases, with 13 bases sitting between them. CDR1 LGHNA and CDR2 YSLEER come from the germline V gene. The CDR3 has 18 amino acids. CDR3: CASSQGSGPSSGANVLTF. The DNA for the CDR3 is TGCGCCAGCAGCCAAGGGTCGGGGCCTTCCTCTGGGGCCAACGTCCTGACTTTC.

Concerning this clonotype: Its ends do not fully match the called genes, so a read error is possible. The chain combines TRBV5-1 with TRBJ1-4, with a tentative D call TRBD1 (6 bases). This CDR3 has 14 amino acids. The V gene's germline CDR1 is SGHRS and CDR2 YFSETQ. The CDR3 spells CASSLGRGGEKLFF. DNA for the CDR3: TGTGCCAGCAGTTTAGGCAGGGGAGGGGAAAAACTGTTTTTT. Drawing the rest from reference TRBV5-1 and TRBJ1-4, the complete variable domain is KAGVTQTPRYLIKTRGQQVTLSCSPISGHRSVSWYQQTPGQGLQFLFEYFSETQRNKGNFPGRFSGRQFSNSRSEMNVSTLELGDSALYLCASSLGRGGEKLFFGSGTQLSVL.

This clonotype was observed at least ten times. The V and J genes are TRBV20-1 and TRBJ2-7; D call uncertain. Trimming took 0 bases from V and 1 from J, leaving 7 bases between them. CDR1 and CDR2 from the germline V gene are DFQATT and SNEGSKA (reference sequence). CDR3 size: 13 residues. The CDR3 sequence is CSAREALSYEQYF. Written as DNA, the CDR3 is TGCAGTGCTAGAGAGGCACTTTCCTACGAGCAGTACTTC.

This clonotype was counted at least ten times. In DNA, the CDR3 is TGCAGTGCTAGAGTGAGGGTGAAAACAGATACGCAGTATTTT. Residues: CSARVRVKTDTQYF. This rearrangement joins TRBV20-1 to TRBJ2-3, with a possible D match to TRBD2 (5 bases). There are 14 residues in the CDR3. Germline V CDR1 and CDR2: DFQATT, SNEGSKA (reference sequence). The V gene lost 1 base and the J gene lost 3 bases, with 11 bases spanning the gap.

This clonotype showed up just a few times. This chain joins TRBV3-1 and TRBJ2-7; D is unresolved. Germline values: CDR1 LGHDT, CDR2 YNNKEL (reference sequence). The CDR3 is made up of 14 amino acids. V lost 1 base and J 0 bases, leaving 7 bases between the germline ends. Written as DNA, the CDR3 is TGTGCCAGCAGCCAAGTATGGAGCTCCTACGAGCAGTACTTC. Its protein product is CASSQVWSSYEQYF.

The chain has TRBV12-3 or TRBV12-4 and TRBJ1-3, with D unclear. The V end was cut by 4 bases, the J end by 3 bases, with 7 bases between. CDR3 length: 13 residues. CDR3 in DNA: TGTGCCAGCAGTTCTGGCGGTGGAAACACCATATATTTT. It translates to CASSSGGGNTIYF.

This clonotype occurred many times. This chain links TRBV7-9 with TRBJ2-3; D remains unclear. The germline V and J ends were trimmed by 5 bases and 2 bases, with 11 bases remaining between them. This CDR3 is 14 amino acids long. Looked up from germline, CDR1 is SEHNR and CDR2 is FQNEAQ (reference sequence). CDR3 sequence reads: CASSPAALTDTQYF. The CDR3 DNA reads TGTGCCAGCAGCCCAGCAGCCCTCACAGATACGCAGTATTTT.

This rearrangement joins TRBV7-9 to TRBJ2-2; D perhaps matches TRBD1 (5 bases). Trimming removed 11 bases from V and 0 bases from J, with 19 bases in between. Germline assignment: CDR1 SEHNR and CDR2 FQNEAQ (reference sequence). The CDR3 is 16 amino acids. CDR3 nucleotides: TGTGCCCACCAGGGCAGGGTTATCGCGAACACCGGGGAGCTGTTTTTT. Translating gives CAHQGRVIANTGELFF.